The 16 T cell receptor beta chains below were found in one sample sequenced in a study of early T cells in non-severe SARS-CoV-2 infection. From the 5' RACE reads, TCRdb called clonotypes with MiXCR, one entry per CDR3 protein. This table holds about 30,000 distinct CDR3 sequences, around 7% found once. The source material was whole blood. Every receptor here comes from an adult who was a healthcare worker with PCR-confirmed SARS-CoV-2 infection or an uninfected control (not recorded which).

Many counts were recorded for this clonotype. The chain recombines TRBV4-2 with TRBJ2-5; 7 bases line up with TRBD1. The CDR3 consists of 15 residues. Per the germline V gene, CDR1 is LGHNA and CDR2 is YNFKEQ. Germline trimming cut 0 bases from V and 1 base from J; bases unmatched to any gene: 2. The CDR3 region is CASSQDEGAQETQYF. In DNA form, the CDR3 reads TGTGCCAGCAGCCAAGATGAGGGGGCCCAAGAGACCCAGTACTTC.

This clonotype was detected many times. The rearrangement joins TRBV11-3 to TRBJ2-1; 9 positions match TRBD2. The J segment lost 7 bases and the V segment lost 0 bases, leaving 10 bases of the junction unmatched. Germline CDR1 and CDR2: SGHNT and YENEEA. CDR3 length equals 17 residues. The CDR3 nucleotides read TGTGCCAGCAGCTTAGACGGAGTAGCGGGAGTCCGAAATGAGCAGTTCTTC. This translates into CASSLDGVAGVRNEQFF.

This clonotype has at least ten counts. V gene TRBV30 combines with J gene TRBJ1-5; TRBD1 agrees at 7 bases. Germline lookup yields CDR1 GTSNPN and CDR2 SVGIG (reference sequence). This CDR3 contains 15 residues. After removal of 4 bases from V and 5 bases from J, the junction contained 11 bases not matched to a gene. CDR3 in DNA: TGTGCCTGGACGCCGACAGGGCAGAGGGATCAGCCCCAGCATTTT. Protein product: CAWTPTGQRDQPQHF. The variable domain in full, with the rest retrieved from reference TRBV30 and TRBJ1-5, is SQTIHQWPATLVQPVGSPLSLECTVEGTSNPNLYWYRQAAGRGLQLLFYSVGIGQISSEVPQNLSASRPQDRQFILSSKKLLLSDSGFYLCAWTPTGQRDQPQHFGDGTRLSIL.

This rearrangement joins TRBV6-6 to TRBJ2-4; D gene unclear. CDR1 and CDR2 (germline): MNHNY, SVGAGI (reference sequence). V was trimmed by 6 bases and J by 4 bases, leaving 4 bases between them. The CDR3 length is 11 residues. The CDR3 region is CASRWKNIQYF. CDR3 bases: TGTGCCAGCAGGTGGAAAAACATTCAGTACTTC.

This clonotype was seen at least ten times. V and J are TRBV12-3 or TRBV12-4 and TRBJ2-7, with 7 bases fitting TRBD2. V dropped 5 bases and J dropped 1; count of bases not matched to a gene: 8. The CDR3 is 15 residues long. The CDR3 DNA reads TGTGCCAGCAGTCCCCGCGGGAGAAGTTCCTACGAGCAGTACTTC. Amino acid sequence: CASSPRGRSSYEQYF.

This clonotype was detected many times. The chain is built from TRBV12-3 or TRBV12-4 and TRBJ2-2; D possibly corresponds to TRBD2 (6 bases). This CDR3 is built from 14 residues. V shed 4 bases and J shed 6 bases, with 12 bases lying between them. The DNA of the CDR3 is TGTGCCAGCAGTTCATACGGGGGATCCGGGGAGCTGTTTTTT. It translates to CASSSYGGSGELFF.

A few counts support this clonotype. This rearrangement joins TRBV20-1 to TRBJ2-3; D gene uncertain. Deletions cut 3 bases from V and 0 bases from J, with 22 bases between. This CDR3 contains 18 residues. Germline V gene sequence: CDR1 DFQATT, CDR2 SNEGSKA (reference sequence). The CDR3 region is CSARRPGFVQASTDTQYF. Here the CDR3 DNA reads TGCAGTGCTAGGCGGCCGGGCTTCGTCCAAGCTAGCACAGATACGCAGTATTTT.

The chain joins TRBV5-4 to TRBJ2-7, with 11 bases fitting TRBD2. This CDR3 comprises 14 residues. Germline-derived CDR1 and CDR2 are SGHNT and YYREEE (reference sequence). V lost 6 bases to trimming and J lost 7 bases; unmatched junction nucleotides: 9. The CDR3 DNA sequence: TGTGCCAGCACCTTAGCGGGAGGGCCGAGAGAGCAGTACTTC. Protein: CASTLAGGPREQYF.

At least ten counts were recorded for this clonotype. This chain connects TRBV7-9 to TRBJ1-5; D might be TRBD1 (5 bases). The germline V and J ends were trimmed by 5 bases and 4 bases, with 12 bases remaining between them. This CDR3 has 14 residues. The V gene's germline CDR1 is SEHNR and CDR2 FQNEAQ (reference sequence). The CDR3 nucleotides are TGTGCCAGCAGCCCCCCGGGGGGGAATCAGCCCCAGCATTTT. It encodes CASSPPGGNQPQHF.

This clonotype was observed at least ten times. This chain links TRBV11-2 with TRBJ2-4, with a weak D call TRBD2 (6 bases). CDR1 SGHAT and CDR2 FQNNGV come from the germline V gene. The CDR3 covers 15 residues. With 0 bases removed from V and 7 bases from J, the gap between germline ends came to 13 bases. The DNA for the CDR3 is TGTGCCAGCAGCTTAGAGGCCGGGGGAAGGAACATTCAGTACTTC. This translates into CASSLEAGGRNIQYF.

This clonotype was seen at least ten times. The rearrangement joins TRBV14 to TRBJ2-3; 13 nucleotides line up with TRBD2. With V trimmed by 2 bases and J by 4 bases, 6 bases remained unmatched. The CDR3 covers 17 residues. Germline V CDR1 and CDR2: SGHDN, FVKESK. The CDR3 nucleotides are TGTGCCAGCAGCCAATCGGGACTAGCGGGATACCCAGATACGCAGTATTTT. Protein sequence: CASSQSGLAGYPDTQYF.

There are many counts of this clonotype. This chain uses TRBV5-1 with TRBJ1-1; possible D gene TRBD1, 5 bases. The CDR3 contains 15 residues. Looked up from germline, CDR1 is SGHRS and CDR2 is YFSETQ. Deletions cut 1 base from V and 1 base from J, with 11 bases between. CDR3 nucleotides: TGCGCCAGCAGCTTGCGGGCAGGGAGGAACACTGAAGCTTTCTTT. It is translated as CASSLRAGRNTEAFF.

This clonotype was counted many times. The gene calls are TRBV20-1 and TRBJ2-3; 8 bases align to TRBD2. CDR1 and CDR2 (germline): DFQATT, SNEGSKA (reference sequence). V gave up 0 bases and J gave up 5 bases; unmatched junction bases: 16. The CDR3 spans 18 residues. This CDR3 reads CSARDPGLWRGDVDTQYF. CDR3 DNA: TGCAGTGCTAGAGATCCAGGTCTATGGCGGGGGGATGTAGATACGCAGTATTTT.

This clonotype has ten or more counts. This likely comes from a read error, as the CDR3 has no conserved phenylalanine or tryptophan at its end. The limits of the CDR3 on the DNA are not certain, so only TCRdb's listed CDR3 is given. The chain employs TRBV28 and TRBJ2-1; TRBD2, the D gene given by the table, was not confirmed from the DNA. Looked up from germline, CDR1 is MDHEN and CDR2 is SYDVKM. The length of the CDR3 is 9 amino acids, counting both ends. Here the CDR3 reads CASSSGEGV.

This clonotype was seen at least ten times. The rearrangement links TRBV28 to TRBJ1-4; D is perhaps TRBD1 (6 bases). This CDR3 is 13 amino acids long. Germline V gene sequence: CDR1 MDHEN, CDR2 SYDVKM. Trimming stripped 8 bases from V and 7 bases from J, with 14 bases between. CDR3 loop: CASATGRSEKLFF. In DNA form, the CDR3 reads TGTGCCAGCGCTACAGGGAGGTCTGAAAAACTGTTTTTT.

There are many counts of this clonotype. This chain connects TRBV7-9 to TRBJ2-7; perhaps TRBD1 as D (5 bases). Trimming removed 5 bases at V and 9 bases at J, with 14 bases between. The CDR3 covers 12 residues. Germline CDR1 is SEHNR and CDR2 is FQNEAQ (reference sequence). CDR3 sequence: CASSNPTGVQYF. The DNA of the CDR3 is TGTGCCAGCAGCAATCCAACAGGCGTGCAGTACTTC.